This T cell receptor (beta chain) is drawn from a study of T cells after posttransplantation cyclophosphamide. Findings and limits, study-wide: TRB overlap between skin or GI tissue T cells and blood was limited. After PTCy, TRB diversity resembled that of CNI/methotrexate controls. Donor-recipient repertoire similarity was low at 1-2 months, rising over year one.

On this clone: Antigen: not known.

Generated by immunoSEQ multiplex PCR, the TCRdb table keeps only in-frame clones and is missing some. The sample contains about 22,000 clones, about 76% of which appear only once. The related graft donor's blood sample was taken on the day of bone marrow donation. Sequencing was carried out using memory CD4+ T cells sorted from PBMCs. This TCR came from a woman in her sixties or seventies in good health, CMV-negative, and a related stem cell transplant donor.

The CDR3 DNA reads TGTGCCAGCAGCGCGACAAGCCGGGGGGGCTTTGGCTACACCTTC. It encodes CASSATSRGGFGYTF. This sequence joins TRBV9 and TRBJ1-2; tentatively, D is TRBD1 (6 bases). In germline, CDR1 is SGDLS, CDR2 YYNGEE. CDR3 size: 15 residues. Trimming took 3 bases from V and 7 from J, leaving 19 bases between them.